What follows are 12 T cell receptor beta chains derived from one specimen sequenced in a study of patients and donors after allogeneic stem cell transplantation. TCRdb ran MiXCR on the RT-PCR reads and lists one entry per CDR3 protein. The profile shows about 230,000 distinct CDR3 sequences, approximately 14% of them singletons. The sample comprised blood, either unsorted or a sorted T cell fraction (not recorded which). The source is a human donor who was either an allogeneic HSCT recipient or a stem cell or donor lymphocyte infusion donor (not recorded which). It is not recorded whose cells these are; they may come from a transplant donor.

This clonotype has just a few counts. The gene calls are TRBV9 and TRBJ2-6; possibly TRBD1 for D (6 bases). There are 20 residues in the CDR3. The V and J ends lost 4 bases and 0 bases respectively, with 23 bases between them. CDR1 is SGDLS and CDR2 is YYNGEE in the germline V gene. CDR3 protein: CASSPREQGSLGSGANVLTF. The CDR3 DNA is TGTGCCAGCAGCCCCCGAGAACAGGGTTCCCTAGGCTCTGGGGCCAACGTCCTGACTTTC.

In its sample, this clonotype was seen a few times. This chain joins TRBV7-9 and TRBJ2-6, with D tentatively TRBD2 (6 bases). The CDR3 is 15 amino acids. V was shortened by 11 bases and J by 1 base, with 15 bases between the two germline ends. Germline V gives CDR1 SEHNR, CDR2 FQNEAQ (reference sequence). The CDR3 here is CAAPGGVSGANVLTF. DNA for the CDR3: TGTGCCGCACCGGGCGGGGTTTCTGGGGCCAACGTCCTGACTTTC.

The V and J genes are TRBV19 and TRBJ1-2, with 7 bases aligning to TRBD1. Per the germline V gene, CDR1 is LNHDA and CDR2 is SQIVND (reference sequence). The CDR3 is made up of 15 amino acids. The junction had 4 bases not matched to a gene; V was cut back by 0 bases and J by 3 bases. The chain's CDR3 is CASSIDFGTDYGYTF. The CDR3 nucleotides are TGTGCCAGTAGTATAGATTTCGGGACAGACTATGGCTACACCTTC. Full variable domain (outside the CDR3, taken from reference TRBV19 and TRBJ1-2): DGGITQSPKYLFRKEGQNVTLSCEQNLNHDAMYWYRQDPGQGLRLIYYSQIVNDFQKGDIAEGYSVSREKKESFPLTVTSAQKNPTAFYLCASSIDFGTDYGYTFGSGTRLTVV.

The chain combines TRBV6-5 with TRBJ2-1; D is tentatively TRBD1 or TRBD2 (5 bases each). Trimming took 2 bases from V and 0 from J, leaving 17 bases between them. CDR3 length equals 18 residues. Germline CDR1 MNHEY, CDR2 SVGAGI. CDR3 coding DNA: TGTGCCAGCAGTTACCTCAAGGGGTCGGGGAGCTCCTACAATGAGCAGTTCTTC. Translated: CASSYLKGSGSSYNEQFF.

The sample holds many counts of this clonotype. This chain uses TRBV11-3 with TRBJ2-5, with TRBD2 identical over 7 bases. CDR1 and CDR2 from the germline V gene are SGHNT and YENEEA. CDR3 length: 14 residues. The junction had 8 bases not matched to a gene; V was cut back by 5 bases and J by 5 bases. As DNA, the CDR3 is TGTGCCAGCAGCATGACTAGCCTGACCGAGACCCAGTACTTC. This encodes CASSMTSLTETQYF.

This clonotype was recorded a few times. This sequence joins TRBV10-3 and TRBJ2-5; D remains ambiguous. Trimming took 2 bases from V and 0 from J, leaving 4 bases between them. CDR1 and CDR2 from the germline V gene are ENHRY and SYGVKD. This CDR3 contains 13 residues. The CDR3 DNA is TGTGCCATCAGTGAGGGGGACCAAGAGACCCAGTACTTC. This translates into CAISEGDQETQYF.

This clonotype was detected ten times or more. The chain recombines TRBV7-9 with TRBJ2-1; D is perhaps TRBD2 (5 bases). V lost 1 base, J lost 9 bases, and 7 bases lay in between. The CDR3 totals 12 residues. Germline V gene sequence: CDR1 SEHNR, CDR2 FQNEAQ (reference sequence). For the CDR3, the DNA is TGTGCCAGCAGCTTAGGTGCGGGTGAGCAGTTCTTC. The encoded protein is CASSLGAGEQFF.

This chain uses TRBV6-2 or TRBV6-3 with TRBJ2-4; D ambiguous. The CDR3 totals 14 residues. With 8 bases removed from V and 0 bases from J, the gap between germline ends came to 11 bases. The germline V gene has CDR1 MNHEY and CDR2 SVGEGT. CDR3 nucleotide sequence: TGTGCCAGCGTAAGTCCACAAGCCAAAAACATTCAGTACTTC. Its translation: CASVSPQAKNIQYF.

In this sample, this clonotype turned up a few times. The rearrangement uses TRBV6-5 and TRBJ1-2, with D uncertain. V lost 2 bases and J 7 bases, leaving 11 bases between the germline ends. The CDR3 is made up of 13 amino acids. Germline CDR1 is MNHEY and CDR2 is SVGAGI. In nucleotides, the CDR3 is TGTGCCAGCAGTTACGAGTCGGGGAGTGGCTACACCTTC. Amino acid sequence: CASSYESGSGYTF.

This clonotype was recorded many times. The DNA for the CDR3 is TGCAGTGCTAGTTCCCTCGGGGGGCCTAGCACAGATACGCAGTATTTT. This sequence encodes CSASSLGGPSTDTQYF. V gene TRBV20-1 combines with J gene TRBJ2-3, with D possibly being TRBD2 (7 bases). CDR1 DFQATT and CDR2 SNEGSKA come from the germline V gene (reference sequence). This CDR3 has 16 amino acids. V lost 3 bases, J lost 0 bases, and 16 bases lay in between.

This clonotype was recorded many times. The V and J genes are TRBV29-1 and TRBJ2-7, with D tentatively TRBD2 (5 bases). Germline V gene data show CDR1 as SQVTM and CDR2 as ANQGSEA. This CDR3 comprises 12 residues. The V end was cut by 7 bases, the J end by 0 bases, with 10 bases between. The CDR3: CSAATSSYEQYF. CDR3 in DNA: TGCAGCGCCGCAACTAGCTCCTACGAGCAGTACTTC.

The chain has TRBV5-6 and TRBJ2-7; D may correspond to TRBD1 or TRBD2 (6 bases each). Germline-derived CDR1 and CDR2 are SGHDT and YYEEEE. V gave up 0 bases and J gave up 6 bases, with 19 bases separating them. The CDR3 loop spans 16 amino acids. CDR3 DNA: TGTGCCAGCAGCTTGGGGTGGGGGGCCGGGGATGTCGAGCAGTACTTC. It translates to CASSLGWGAGDVEQYF. Complete variable domain (other parts from reference TRBV5-6 and TRBJ2-7): DAGVTQSPTHLIKTRGQQVTLRCSPKSGHDTVSWYQQALGQGPQFIFQYYEEEERQRGNFPDRFSGHQFPNYSSELNVNALLLGDSALYLCASSLGWGAGDVEQYFGPGTRLTVT.